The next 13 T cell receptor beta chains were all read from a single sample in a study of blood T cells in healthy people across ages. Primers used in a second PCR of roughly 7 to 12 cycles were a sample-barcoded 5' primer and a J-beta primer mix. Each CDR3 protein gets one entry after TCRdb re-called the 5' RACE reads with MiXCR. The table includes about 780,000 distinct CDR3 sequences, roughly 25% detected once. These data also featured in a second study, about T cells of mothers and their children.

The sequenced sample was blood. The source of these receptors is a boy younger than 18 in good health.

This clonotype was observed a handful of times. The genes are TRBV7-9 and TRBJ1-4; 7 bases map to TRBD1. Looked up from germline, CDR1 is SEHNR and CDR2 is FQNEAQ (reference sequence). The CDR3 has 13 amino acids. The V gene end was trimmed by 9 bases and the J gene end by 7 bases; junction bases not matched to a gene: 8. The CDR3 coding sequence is TGTGCCAGTAAAACAGGGGCCGGTGAAAAACTGTTTTTT. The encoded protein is CASKTGAGEKLFF.

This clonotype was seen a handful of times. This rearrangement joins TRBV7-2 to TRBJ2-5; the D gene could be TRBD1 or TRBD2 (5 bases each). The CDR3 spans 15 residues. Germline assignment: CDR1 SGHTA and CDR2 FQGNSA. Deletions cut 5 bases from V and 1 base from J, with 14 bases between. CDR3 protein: CASSRGVARQETQYF. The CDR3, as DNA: TGTGCCAGCAGCCGAGGGGTAGCGCGCCAAGAGACCCAGTACTTC.

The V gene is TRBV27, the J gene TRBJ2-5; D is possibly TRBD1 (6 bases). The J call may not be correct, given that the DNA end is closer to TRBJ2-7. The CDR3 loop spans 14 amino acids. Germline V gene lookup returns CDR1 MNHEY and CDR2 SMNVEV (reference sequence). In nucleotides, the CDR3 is TGTGCCAGCAGTTTATGGACAGATCCCTACGAGCAGTACTTC. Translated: CASSLWTDPYEQYF.

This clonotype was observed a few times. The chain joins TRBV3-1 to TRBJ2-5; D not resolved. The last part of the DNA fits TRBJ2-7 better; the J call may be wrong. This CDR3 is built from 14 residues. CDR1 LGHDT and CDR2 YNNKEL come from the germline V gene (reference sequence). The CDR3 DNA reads TGTGCCAGCAGCCAAGTGGAGAACTCCTACGAGCAGTACTTC. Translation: CASSQVENSYEQYF.

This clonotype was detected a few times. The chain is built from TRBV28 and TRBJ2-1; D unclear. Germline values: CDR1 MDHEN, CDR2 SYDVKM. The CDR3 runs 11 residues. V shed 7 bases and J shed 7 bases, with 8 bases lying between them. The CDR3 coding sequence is TGTGCCAGCACCGACGGAAATGAGCAGTTCTTC. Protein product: CASTDGNEQFF.

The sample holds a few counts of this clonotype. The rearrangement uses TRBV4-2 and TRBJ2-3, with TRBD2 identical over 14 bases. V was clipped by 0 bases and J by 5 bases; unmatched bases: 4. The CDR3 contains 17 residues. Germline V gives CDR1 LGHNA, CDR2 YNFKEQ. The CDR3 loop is CASSQETSGGAVDTQYF. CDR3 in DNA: TGTGCCAGCAGCCAAGAGACTAGCGGGGGGGCGGTAGATACGCAGTATTTT.

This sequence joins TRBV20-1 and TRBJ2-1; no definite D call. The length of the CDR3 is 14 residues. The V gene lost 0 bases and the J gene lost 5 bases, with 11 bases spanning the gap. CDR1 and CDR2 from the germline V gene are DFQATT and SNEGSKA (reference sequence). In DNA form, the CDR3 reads TGCAGTGCTAGAGATTTGCGGTCCAACAATGAGCAGTTCTTC. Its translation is CSARDLRSNNEQFF.

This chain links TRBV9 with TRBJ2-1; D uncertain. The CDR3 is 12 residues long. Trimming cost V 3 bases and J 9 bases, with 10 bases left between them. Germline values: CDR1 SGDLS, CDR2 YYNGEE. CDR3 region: CASSAGPTEQFF. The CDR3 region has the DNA TGTGCCAGCAGCGCCGGTCCTACTGAGCAGTTCTTC.

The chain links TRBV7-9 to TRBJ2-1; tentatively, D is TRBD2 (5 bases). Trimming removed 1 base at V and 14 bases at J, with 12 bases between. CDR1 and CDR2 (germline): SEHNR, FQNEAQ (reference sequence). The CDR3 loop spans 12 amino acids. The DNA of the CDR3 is TGTGCCAGCAGCTTAGATGAGGGAGAAAAGTTCTTC. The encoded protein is CASSLDEGEKFF.

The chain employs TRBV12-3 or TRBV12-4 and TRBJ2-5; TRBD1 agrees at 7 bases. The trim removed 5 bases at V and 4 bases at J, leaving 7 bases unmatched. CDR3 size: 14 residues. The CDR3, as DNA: TGTGCCAGCAGTATCAGACAGGGCGGAGAGACCCAGTACTTC. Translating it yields CASSIRQGGETQYF.

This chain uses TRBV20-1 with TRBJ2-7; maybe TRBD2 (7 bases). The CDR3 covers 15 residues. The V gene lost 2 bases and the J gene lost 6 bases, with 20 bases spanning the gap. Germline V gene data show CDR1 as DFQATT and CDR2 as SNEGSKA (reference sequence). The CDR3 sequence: CSARSAGALRGEQYF. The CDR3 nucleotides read TGCAGTGCTAGATCTGCGGGGGCGCTAAGGGGCGAGCAGTACTTC.

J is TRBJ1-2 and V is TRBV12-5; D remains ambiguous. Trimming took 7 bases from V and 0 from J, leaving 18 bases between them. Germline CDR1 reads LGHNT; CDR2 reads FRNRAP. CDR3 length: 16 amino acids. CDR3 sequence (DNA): TGTGCTAGTGCCCTCGGCGGGAACTCAGCTAACTATGGCTACACCTTC. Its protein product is CASALGGNSANYGYTF.

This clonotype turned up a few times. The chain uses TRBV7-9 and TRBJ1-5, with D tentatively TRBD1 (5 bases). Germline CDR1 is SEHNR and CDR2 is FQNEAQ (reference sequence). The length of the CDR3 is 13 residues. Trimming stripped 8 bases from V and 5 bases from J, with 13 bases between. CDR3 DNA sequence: TGTGCCAGCTCCCGAGGGGACGATCAGCCCCAGCATTTT. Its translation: CASSRGDDQPQHF.